This T cell receptor beta chain is drawn from a study of T cell repertoires in cytomegalovirus infection. Study-wide context: Public TCR beta signatures indicated both CMV infection and matching HLA type. Study-wide findings and caveats: Dominant in the ex vivo response were TCR beta clonotypes restricted by HLA-C and specific for CMV. The cumulative frequency of public TCR beta families identified carriers of CMV plus the relevant HLA.

The CDR3 is 12 residues long. V was cut by 2 bases and J by 10 bases, with 11 bases left in between. Ten or more counts support this clonotype. The antigen is undetermined. Via MiXCR, TCRdb re-called the reads, giving one row per CDR3 protein. The profile shows around 740,000 distinct CDR3 sequences, approximately 34% of them singletons. The source is a human donor in good health (CMV status not recorded). Some clones in this sample may be carry-over from other donors' samples. The source material was PBMCs. The chain carries TRBV12-3 or TRBV12-4 and TRBJ1-1; D remains ambiguous. The CDR3 DNA is TGTGCCAGCAGTTTAAACGGACTCATAGCTTTCTTT. This gives the protein CASSLNGLIAFF.